One sample yielded the 10 T cell receptor beta chains listed below, sequenced in a study of identical twins. One entry per CDR3 protein results from TCRdb running MiXCR on the 5' RACE reads. The sample lists approximately 190,000 distinct CDR3 sequences; about 16% were seen once. This sample was also put to use in a study of T cells expressing NK-cell markers.

Sequenced sample: CD8+ T cells sorted from blood. The origin of the receptors is a young woman in good health.

The sample holds a few counts of this clonotype. The chain has TRBV27 and TRBJ1-1; TRBD1 might be the D (5 bases). The germline V gene has CDR1 MNHEY and CDR2 SMNVEV (reference sequence). With 6 bases removed from V and 0 bases from J, the gap between germline ends came to 14 bases. CDR3 length equals 15 residues. CDR3 sequence reads: CASSDGGQMNTEAFF. CDR3 bases: TGTGCCAGCAGCGACGGGGGTCAGATGAACACTGAAGCTTTCTTT.

This sequence joins TRBV5-1 and TRBJ2-4; perhaps TRBD1 as D (5 bases). Germline-derived CDR1 and CDR2 are SGHRS and YFSETQ. V was pared by 0 bases and J by 3 bases, with 7 bases between. The CDR3 is made up of 14 amino acids. The CDR3 region has the DNA TGCGCCAGCAGCTTGGAGGGGATCAAAAACATTCAGTACTTC. Translated, it gives CASSLEGIKNIQYF.

This clonotype came up a few times. V gene TRBV9 combines with J gene TRBJ2-1, with D uncertain. The CDR3 spans 11 residues. The V gene's germline CDR1 is SGDLS and CDR2 YYNGEE. Trimming left V 1 base short and J 8 bases short, with 4 bases between. In DNA, the CDR3 is TGTGCCAGCAGCGTATCGGATGAGCAGTTCTTC. This sequence encodes CASSVSDEQFF.

The V and J genes are TRBV13 and TRBJ2-7; 10 bases are shared with TRBD1. The J segment lost 3 bases and the V segment lost 5 bases, leaving 7 bases of the junction unmatched. The CDR3 covers 15 residues. Germline CDR1 and CDR2: PRHDT and FYEKMQ (reference sequence). CDR3 bases: TGTGCCAGCAGCGGGACAGGGGCCGGCCTCTACGAGCAGTACTTC. Protein sequence: CASSGTGAGLYEQYF.

This clonotype was detected a few times. The V gene is TRBV2, the J gene TRBJ1-1; D is uncertain. Trimming stripped 11 bases from V and 0 bases from J, with 13 bases between. The germline gives CDR1 SNHLY, CDR2 FYNNEI. The length of the CDR3 is 13 residues. The DNA of the CDR3 is TGTGCCGGGAGCCACAGTATGAACACTGAAGCTTTCTTT. Translating gives CAGSHSMNTEAFF. The complete variable domain, with remaining parts taken from reference TRBV2 and TRBJ1-1, reads EPEVTQTPSHQVTQMGQEVILRCVPISNHLYFYWYRQILGQKVEFLVSFYNNEISEKSEIFDDQFSVERPDGSNFTLKIRSTKLEDSAMYFCAGSHSMNTEAFFGQGTRLTVV.

The CDR3, as DNA: TGCAGTGCTACGGGACCGTTCCGCAATGAGCAGTTCTTC. It encodes CSATGPFRNEQFF. The chain is built from TRBV20-1 and TRBJ2-1; D tentatively reads TRBD1 or TRBD2 (5 bases each). The CDR3 contains 13 residues. Germline V CDR1 and CDR2: DFQATT, SNEGSKA (reference sequence). Trimming took off 4 bases at V and 6 bases at J, with 13 bases between the two ends.

The V call is TRBV11-3, the J call TRBJ2-1, with a weak D call TRBD2 (5 bases). V gave up 5 bases and J gave up 5 bases, with 10 bases separating them. Germline lookup yields CDR1 SGHNT and CDR2 YENEEA. This CDR3 region has 13 residues. CDR3 sequence (DNA): TGTGCCAGCAGCCAAGGGAGTCACAATGAGCAGTTCTTC. It is translated as CASSQGSHNEQFF.

The table lists this clonotype with many counts. The chain combines TRBV6-2 or TRBV6-3 with TRBJ2-7; 11 positions agree with TRBD1. V shed 2 bases, J shed 4 bases, and the junction held 4 bases outside the gene matches. CDR1 is MNHEY, CDR2 SVGEGT, per germline. The CDR3 contains 15 residues. The chain's CDR3 is CASSYPRDRGYEQYF. The CDR3 coding sequence is TGTGCCAGCAGTTACCCCCGGGACAGGGGGTACGAGCAGTACTTC.

In its sample, this clonotype was seen many times. The V call is TRBV5-1, the J call TRBJ1-6; 8 nucleotides agree with TRBD1. This CDR3 has 17 residues. Germline V gives CDR1 SGHRS, CDR2 YFSETQ. V was clipped by 3 bases and J by 4 bases; unmatched bases: 9. The CDR3 loop reads CASSSFGQGEYNSPLHF. The CDR3 DNA reads TGCGCCAGCAGCTCCTTCGGACAGGGTGAATATAATTCACCCCTCCACTTT.

This clonotype was seen a handful of times. The chain uses TRBV20-1 and TRBJ2-2; 9 bases match TRBD2. In germline, CDR1 is DFQATT, CDR2 SNEGSKA (reference sequence). The CDR3 is 15 residues long. The junction had 5 bases not matched to a gene; V was cut back by 0 bases and J by 6 bases. CDR3 loop: CSAREFSGGPGELFF. The DNA of the CDR3 is TGCAGTGCTAGAGAATTTAGCGGGGGCCCCGGGGAGCTGTTTTTT.